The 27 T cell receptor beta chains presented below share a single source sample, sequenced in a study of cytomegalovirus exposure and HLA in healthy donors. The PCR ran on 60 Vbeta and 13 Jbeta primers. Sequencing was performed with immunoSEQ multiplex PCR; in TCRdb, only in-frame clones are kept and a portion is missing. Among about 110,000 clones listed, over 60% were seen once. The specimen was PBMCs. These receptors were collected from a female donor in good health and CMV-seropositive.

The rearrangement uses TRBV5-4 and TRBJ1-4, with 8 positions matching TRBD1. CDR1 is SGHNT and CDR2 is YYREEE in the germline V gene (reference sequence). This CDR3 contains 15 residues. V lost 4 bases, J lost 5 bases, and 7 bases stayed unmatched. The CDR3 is CASSHGQGRNEKLFF. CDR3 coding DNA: TGTGCCAGCAGCCACGGACAGGGAAGGAATGAAAAACTGTTTTTT.

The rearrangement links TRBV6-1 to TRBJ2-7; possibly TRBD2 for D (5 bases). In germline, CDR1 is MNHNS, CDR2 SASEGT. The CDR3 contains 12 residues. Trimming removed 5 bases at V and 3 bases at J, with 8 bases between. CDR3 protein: CASSILGYEQYF. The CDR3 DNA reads TGTGCCAGCAGTATACTAGGCTACGAGCAGTACTTC.

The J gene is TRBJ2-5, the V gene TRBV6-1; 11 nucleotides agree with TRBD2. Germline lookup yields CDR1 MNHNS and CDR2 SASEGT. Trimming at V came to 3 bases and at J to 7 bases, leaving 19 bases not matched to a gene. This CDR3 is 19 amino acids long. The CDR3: CASSDHLAGGEILGWTQYF. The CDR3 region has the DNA TGTGCCAGCAGTGATCACTTAGCGGGGGGGGAGATCCTTGGGTGGACCCAGTACTTC.

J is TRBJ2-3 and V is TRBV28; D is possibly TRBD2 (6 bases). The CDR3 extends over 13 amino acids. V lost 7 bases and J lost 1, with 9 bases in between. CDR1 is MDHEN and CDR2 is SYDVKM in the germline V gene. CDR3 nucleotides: TGTGCCAGCACCTCTAGCGGCACAGATACGCAGTATTTT. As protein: CASTSSGTDTQYF.

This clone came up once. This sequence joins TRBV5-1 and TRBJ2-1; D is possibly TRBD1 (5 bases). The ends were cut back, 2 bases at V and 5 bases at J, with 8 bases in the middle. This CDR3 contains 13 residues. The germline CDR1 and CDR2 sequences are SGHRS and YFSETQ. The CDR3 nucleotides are TGCGCCAGCAGCTTTCAGGGCCACAATGAGCAGTTCTTC. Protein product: CASSFQGHNEQFF.

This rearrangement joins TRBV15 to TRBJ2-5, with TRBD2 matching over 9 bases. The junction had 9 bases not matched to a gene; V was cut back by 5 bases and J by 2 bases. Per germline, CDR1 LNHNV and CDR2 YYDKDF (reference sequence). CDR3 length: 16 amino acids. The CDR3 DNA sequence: TGTGCCACCAGCGCGGGCGGGGGGGCAGGGCAAGAGACCCAGTACTTC. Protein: CATSAGGGAGQETQYF.

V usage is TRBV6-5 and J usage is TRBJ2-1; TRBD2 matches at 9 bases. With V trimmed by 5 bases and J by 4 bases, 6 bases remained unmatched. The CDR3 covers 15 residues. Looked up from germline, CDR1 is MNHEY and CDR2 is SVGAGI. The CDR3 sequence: CASSTVAGDYNEQFF. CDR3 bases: TGTGCCAGCAGTACCGTAGCGGGGGATTACAATGAGCAGTTCTTC.

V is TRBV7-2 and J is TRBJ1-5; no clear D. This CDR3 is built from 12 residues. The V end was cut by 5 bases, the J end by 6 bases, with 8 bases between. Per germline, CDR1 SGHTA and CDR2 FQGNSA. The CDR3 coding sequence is TGTGCCAGCAGCCCGACTGCTCAGCCCCAGCATTTT. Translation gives CASSPTAQPQHF.

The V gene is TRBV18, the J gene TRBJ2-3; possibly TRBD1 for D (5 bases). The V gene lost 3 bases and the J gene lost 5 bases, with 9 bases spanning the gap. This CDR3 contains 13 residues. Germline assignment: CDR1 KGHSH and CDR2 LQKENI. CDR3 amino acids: CASSPSQGDTQYF. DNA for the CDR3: TGTGCCAGCTCACCGAGCCAGGGAGATACGCAGTATTTT.

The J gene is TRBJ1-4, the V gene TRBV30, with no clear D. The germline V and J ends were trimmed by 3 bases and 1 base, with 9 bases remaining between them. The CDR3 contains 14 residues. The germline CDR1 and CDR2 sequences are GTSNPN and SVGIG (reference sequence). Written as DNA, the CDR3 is TGTGCCTGGAGGGGAGCCAGAACTAATGAAAAACTGTTTTTT. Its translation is CAWRGARTNEKLFF.

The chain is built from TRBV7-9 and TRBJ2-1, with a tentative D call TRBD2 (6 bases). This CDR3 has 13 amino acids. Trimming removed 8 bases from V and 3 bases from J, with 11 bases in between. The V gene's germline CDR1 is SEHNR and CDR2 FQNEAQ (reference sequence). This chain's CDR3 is CASPSGSYNEQFF. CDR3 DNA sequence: TGTGCCAGCCCCTCCGGGAGCTACAATGAGCAGTTCTTC.

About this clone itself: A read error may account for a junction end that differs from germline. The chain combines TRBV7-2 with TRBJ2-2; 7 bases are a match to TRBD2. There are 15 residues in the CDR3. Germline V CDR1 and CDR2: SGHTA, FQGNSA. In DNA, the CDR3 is TGTGCCAGCAGCTCTTGGCCAGGGACTACCGGGGAGCTGCTTTTT. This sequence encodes CASSSWPGTTGELLF.

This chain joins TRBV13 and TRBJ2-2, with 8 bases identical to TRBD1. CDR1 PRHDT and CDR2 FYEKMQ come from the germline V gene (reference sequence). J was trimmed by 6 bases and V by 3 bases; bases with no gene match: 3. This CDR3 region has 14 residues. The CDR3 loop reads CASSLGRGPGELFF. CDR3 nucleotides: TGTGCCAGCAGCTTGGGCAGGGGGCCCGGGGAGCTGTTTTTT. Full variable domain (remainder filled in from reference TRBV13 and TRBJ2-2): AAGVIQSPRHLIKEKRETATLKCYPIPRHDTVYWYQQGPGQDPQFLISFYEKMQSDKGSIPDRFSAQQFSDYHSELNMSSLELGDSALYFCASSLGRGPGELFFGEGSRLTVL.

CDR3 residues: CASAKNREYGYTF. The CDR3 DNA follows: TGTGCCAGCGCTAAGAACAGGGAGTACGGCTACACCTTC. This sequence joins TRBV6-1 and TRBJ1-2; possible D gene TRBD1, 6 bases. The germline V gene encodes CDR1 MNHNS and CDR2 SASEGT. Trimming left V 8 bases short and J 8 bases short, with 18 bases between. This CDR3 is 13 amino acids long.

The CDR3 bases are TGTGCCAGCAGTTTACGGGGGGAAAAACTGTTTTTT. Translation gives CASSLRGEKLFF. The chain employs TRBV28 and TRBJ1-4; tentatively, D is TRBD1 (5 bases). Per germline, CDR1 MDHEN and CDR2 SYDVKM. The CDR3 consists of 12 residues. The V end was cut by 2 bases, the J end by 8 bases, with 6 bases between.

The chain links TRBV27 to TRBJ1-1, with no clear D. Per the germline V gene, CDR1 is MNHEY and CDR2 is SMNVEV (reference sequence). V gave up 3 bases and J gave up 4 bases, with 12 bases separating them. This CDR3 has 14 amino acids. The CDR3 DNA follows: TGTGCCAGCAGTTTGCGGGGTCAAGGCACTGAAGCTTTCTTT. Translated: CASSLRGQGTEAFF.

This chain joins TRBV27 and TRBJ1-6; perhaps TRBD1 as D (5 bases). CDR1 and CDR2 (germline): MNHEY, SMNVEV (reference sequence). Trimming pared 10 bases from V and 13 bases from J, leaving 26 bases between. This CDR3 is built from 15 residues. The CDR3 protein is CATKEGAGQTTPLHF. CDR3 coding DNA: TGTGCCACCAAGGAAGGGGCAGGGCAGACGACTCCCCTCCACTTT.

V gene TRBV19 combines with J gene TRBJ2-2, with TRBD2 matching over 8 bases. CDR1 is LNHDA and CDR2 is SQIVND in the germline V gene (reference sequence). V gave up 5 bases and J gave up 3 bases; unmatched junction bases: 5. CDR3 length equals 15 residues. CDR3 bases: TGTGCCAGTAGTGAGAGAGCGGGGGACACCGGGGAGCTGTTTTTT. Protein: CASSERAGDTGELFF.

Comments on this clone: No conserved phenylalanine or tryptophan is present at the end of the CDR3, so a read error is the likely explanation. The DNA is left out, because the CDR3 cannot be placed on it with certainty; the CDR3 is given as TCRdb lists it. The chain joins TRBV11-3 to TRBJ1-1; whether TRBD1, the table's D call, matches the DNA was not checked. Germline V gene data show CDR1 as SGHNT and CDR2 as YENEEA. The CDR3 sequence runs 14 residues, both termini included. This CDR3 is CASSPGQRESQKGP.

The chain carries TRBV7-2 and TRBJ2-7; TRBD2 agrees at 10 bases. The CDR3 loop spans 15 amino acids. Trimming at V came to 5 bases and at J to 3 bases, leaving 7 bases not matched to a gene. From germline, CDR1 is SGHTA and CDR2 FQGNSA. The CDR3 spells CASSRTSGAFYEQYF. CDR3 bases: TGTGCCAGCAGCCGAACTAGCGGGGCCTTCTACGAGCAGTACTTC.

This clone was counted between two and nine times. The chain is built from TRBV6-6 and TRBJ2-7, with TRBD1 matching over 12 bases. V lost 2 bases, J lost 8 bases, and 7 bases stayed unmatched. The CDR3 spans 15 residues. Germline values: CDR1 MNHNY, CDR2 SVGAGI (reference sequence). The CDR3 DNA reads TGTGCCAGCAGTTACCTCGCCGGGACAGGGGGCAAGCAGTACTTC. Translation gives CASSYLAGTGGKQYF.

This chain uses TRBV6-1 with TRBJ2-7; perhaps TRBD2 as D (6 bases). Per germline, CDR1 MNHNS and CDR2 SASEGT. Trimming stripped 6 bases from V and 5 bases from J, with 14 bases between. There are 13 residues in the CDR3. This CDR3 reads CASSRTGVDEQYF. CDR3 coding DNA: TGTGCCAGCAGCAGGACGGGGGTGGACGAGCAGTACTTC.

CDR3 protein: CASSVRGDSSYEQYF. CDR3 DNA sequence: TGTGCCAGCAGCGTCAGGGGAGATAGCTCCTACGAGCAGTACTTC. This chain uses TRBV7-9 with TRBJ2-7, with D perhaps TRBD1 (6 bases). The CDR3 is made up of 15 amino acids. The ends were cut back, 5 bases at V and 0 bases at J, with 14 bases in the middle. From germline, CDR1 is SEHNR and CDR2 FQNEAQ (reference sequence).

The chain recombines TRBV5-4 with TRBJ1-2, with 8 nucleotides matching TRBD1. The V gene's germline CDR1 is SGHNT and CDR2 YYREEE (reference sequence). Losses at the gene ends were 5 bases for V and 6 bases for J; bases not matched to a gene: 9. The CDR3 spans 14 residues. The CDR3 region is CASRFSGQGDGYTF. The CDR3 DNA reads TGTGCCAGCAGGTTCTCCGGACAGGGCGATGGCTACACCTTC.

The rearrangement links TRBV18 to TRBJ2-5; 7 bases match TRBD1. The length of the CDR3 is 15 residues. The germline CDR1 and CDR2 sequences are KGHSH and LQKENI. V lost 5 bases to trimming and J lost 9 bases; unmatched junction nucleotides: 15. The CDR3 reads CASSSSDRVLGAQYF. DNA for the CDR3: TGTGCCAGCTCATCTTCCGACAGGGTCCTTGGGGCCCAGTACTTC.

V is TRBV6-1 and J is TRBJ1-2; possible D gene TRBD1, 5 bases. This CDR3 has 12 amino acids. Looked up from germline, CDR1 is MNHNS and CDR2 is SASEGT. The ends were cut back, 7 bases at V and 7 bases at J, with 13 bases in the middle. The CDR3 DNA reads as TGTGCCAGCACCCTCGACAGAATTGGCTACACCTTC. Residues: CASTLDRIGYTF.

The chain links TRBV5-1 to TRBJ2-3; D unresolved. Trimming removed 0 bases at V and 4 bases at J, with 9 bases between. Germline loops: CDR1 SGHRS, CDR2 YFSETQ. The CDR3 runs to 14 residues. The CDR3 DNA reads TGCGCCAGCAGCTTGGAGACGGCGGCAGATACGCAGTATTTT. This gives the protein CASSLETAADTQYF.